The rows below give T cell receptor beta chains drawn from one sample of a study of T cell changes during pregnancy in multiple sclerosis. Sequenced by immunoSEQ multiplex PCR; TCRdb stores in-frame clones only, minus some. The sample yields about 47,000 clones, 80% to 95% seen once. The material was peripheral blood, obtained after pregnancy. These TCRs come from a female donor with multiple sclerosis, enrolled in a pregnancy study. Each CDR3 is given with its conserved first and last residue. A D gene is named only where the DNA matches it firmly. Clone size is stated in some rows and not others, as once, few, many or a class when expanded.

cdr3_length j_call clone_size v_call d_call cdr3_nt cdr3_aa
13 TRBJ1-1 NA TRBV5-6 TRBD1 TGTGCCAGCAGCTTGGGGGACAGGGGCAAAGCTTTCTTT CASSLGDRGKAFF
14 TRBJ1-2 NA TRBV18 TRBD1 TGTGCCAGCTCACCGGACAGGGGAGGCTATGGCTACACCTTC CASSPDRGGYGYTF
15 TRBJ2-1 NA TRBV7-3 TRBD2 TGTGCCAGCAGCACGGGGGGACTGTGGCGAAATGAGCAGTTCTTC CASSTGGLWRNEQFF
16 TRBJ1-1 NA TRBV19 NA TGTGCCAGTAGTATGCCAGGGGCAGAAGTGAACACTGAAGCTTTCTTT CASSMPGAEVNTEAFF
16 TRBJ2-3 NA TRBV19 NA TGTGCCAGTACCCCTTACGTAGGGTTGGAGGCAGATACGCAGTATTTT CASTPYVGLEADTQYF
15 TRBJ2-6 NA TRBV7-2 TRBD2 TGTGCCAGCGACGGACGGGGGGCTGGGGCCAACGTCCTGACTTTC CASDGRGAGANVLTF
17 TRBJ2-5 NA TRBV14 TRBD2 TGTGCCAGCAGCCAAGGAATCGCTAGCGGGAGGGCAGAGACCCAGTACTTC CASSQGIASGRAETQYF
17 TRBJ2-3 NA TRBV18 TRBD2 TGTGCCAGCTCACCATTCACAGCGGGGGGTAGCACAGATACGCAGTATTTT CASSPFTAGGSTDTQYF
13 TRBJ2-1 NA TRBV18 NA TGTGCCAGCTCGGGGGGCTCCTACAATGAGCAGTTCTTC CASSGGSYNEQFF
14 TRBJ2-7 once TRBV11-1 NA TGTGCCAGCAGCTTCGCACAGTATCCATACGAGCAGTACTTC CASSFAQYPYEQYF
15 TRBJ1-4 NA TRBV4-3 NA TGCGCCAGCAGCCAAGATGCCAGTTTAAATGAAAAACTGTTTTTT CASSQDASLNEKLFF
16 TRBJ2-1 NA TRBV11-3 TRBD1 TGTGCCAGCAGCGCACCCGGGACAGAGCCCTACAATGAGCAGTTCTTC CASSAPGTEPYNEQFF
11 TRBJ2-1 NA TRBV11-1 TRBD2 TGTGCCAGCAGTACCGGGACTAGAGAGTTCTTC CASSTGTREFF
12 TRBJ2-1 NA TRBV7-6 NA TGTGCCAGCAGCTCCCCTAGCTATGAGCAGTTCTTC CASSSPSYEQFF
15 TRBJ2-1 NA TRBV5-4 TRBD2 TGTGCCAGCAGCTTGACGGGGGGGGGCTACAATGAGCAGTTCTTC CASSLTGGGYNEQFF
12 TRBJ1-1 NA TRBV30 NA TGTGCCTGGAACCCCTTGATGAGGGGGGCTTTCTTT CAWNPLMRGAFF
15 TRBJ2-1 NA TRBV7-9 TRBD2 TGTGCCAGCAGCACTAGCGGGGGCCTTTTCAATGAGCAGTTCTTC CASSTSGGLFNEQFF
16 TRBJ2-4 few TRBV19 TRBD1 TGTGCCAGTACAGCGACAGGGGGCGCGGCCAAAAACATTCAGTACTTC CASTATGGAAKNIQYF
14 TRBJ2-5 NA TRBV5-4 TRBD2 TGTGCCAGCAGCGAAGCGGGGGGAGGGGAGACCCAGTACTTC CASSEAGGGETQYF
15 TRBJ1-3 NA TRBV2 NA TGTGCCAGCAGTGAAGGGGGAGTTGGGGGAAACACCATATATTTT CASSEGGVGGNTIYF
15 TRBJ2-5 NA TRBV5-4 TRBD2 TGTGCCAGCAGCTTGGGGACTAGCCTACAAGAGACCCAGTACTTC CASSLGTSLQETQYF
15 TRBJ2-7 NA TRBV7-9 NA TGTGCCAGCAGCTTAACCGCGGGGGCCCACTACGAGCAGTACTTC CASSLTAGAHYEQYF
14 TRBJ1-6 NA TRBV9 NA TGTGCCAGCAGCGAGACTTACTCGGATTCACCCCTCCACTTT CASSETYSDSPLHF